The 16 T cell receptor beta chains presented below share a single source sample, sequenced in a study of OX40 agonist ivuxolimab in advanced cancers. Profiled with immunoSEQ multiplex PCR; TCRdb holds only in-frame clones, not every one. This table has around 35,000 clones, 80% to 90% appearing once. This sample comprised CD4+ or CD8+ T cells sorted from blood, obtained in a trial of the OX40 agonist ivuxolimab. All receptors come from an adult with an advanced solid tumor such as melanoma, head and neck, liver or kidney cancer.

This clone came up a few times. The chain recombines TRBV7-2 with TRBJ1-3; 8 nucleotides align to TRBD1. The CDR3 is 17 amino acids. V was clipped by 3 bases and J by 2 bases; unmatched bases: 9. Germline V CDR1 and CDR2: SGHTA, FQGNSA. CDR3 nucleotides: TGTGCCAGCAGCTTTAGGGGGGGACAGGAGACTGGAAACACCATATATTTT. Residues: CASSFRGGQETGNTIYF.

This clone was detected only a few times. The chain recombines TRBV4-3 with TRBJ1-1; D gene uncertain. The V end was cut by 1 base, the J end by 5 bases, with 11 bases between. The CDR3 is 14 residues long. Germline values: CDR1 LGHNA, CDR2 YSLEER. In DNA form, the CDR3 reads TGCGCCAGCAGCCAAGTGACATGGAGGACTGAAGCTTTCTTT. Residues: CASSQVTWRTEAFF.

The rearrangement links TRBV6-1 to TRBJ2-5, with D maybe TRBD2 (6 bases). The J call may be in error: the DNA end matches TRBJ2-7 better. The CDR3 has 12 amino acids. From germline, CDR1 is MNHNS and CDR2 SASEGT. CDR3: CASSFGGYEQYF. CDR3 DNA sequence: TGTGCCAGCTCGTTCGGGGGATACGAGCAGTACTTC.

The chain links TRBV28 to TRBJ1-5; 9 bases align to TRBD1. The CDR3 loop spans 15 amino acids. V shed 7 bases, J shed 5 bases, and the junction held 9 bases outside the gene matches. Looked up from germline, CDR1 is MDHEN and CDR2 is SYDVKM. The CDR3 sequence is CASISWTGVYQPQHF. For the CDR3, the DNA is TGTGCCAGCATTTCCTGGACAGGGGTTTATCAGCCCCAGCATTTT. Combining the CDR3 with reference TRBV28 and TRBJ1-5 gives the whole variable domain DVKVTQSSRYLVKRTGEKVFLECVQDMDHENMFWYRQDPGLGLRLIYFSYDVKMKEKGDIPEGYSVSREKKERFSLILESASTNQTSMYLCASISWTGVYQPQHFGDGTRLSIL.

The table lists this clone with a few counts. In DNA, the CDR3 is TGCGCCAGCAGCCGAATGGGACAGGGGTACAATGAGCAGTTCTTC. Encoded protein: CASSRMGQGYNEQFF. V gene TRBV4-3 combines with J gene TRBJ2-1; 10 nucleotides match TRBD1. Germline trimming cut 4 bases from V and 4 bases from J; bases unmatched to any gene: 4. Germline lookup yields CDR1 LGHNA and CDR2 YSLEER. CDR3 length: 15 residues.

The V and J genes are TRBV27 and TRBJ1-2; tentatively, D is TRBD1 (5 bases). The germline CDR1 and CDR2 sequences are MNHEY and SMNVEV (reference sequence). With 4 bases removed from V and 5 bases from J, the gap between germline ends came to 17 bases. The CDR3 consists of 15 residues. Here the CDR3 DNA reads TGTGCCAGCAGTTCCCCTGCCGGGACGGATTATGGCTACACCTTC. As protein: CASSSPAGTDYGYTF.

V and J are TRBV7-9 and TRBJ2-5; D possibly matches TRBD1 or TRBD2 (6 bases each). Germline V lookup: CDR1 SEHNR, CDR2 FQNEAQ (reference sequence). Trimming took off 2 bases at V and 5 bases at J, with 12 bases between the two ends. This CDR3 is built from 14 residues. CDR3 sequence: CASSLNGGRETQYF. DNA of the CDR3: TGTGCCAGCAGCTTAAACGGGGGCCGGGAGACCCAGTACTTC. The full variable domain, with the rest looked up from reference TRBV7-9 and TRBJ2-5, is DTGVSQNPRHKITKRGQNVTFRCDPISEHNRLYWYRQTLGQGPEFLTYFQNEAQLEKSRLLSDRFSAERPKGSFSTLEIQRTEQGDSAMYLCASSLNGGRETQYFGPGTRLLVL.

The V and J genes are TRBV2 and TRBJ1-5, with TRBD1 matching over 8 bases. V was pared by 6 bases and J by 6 bases, with 7 bases of the junction left unmatched. CDR3 length: 14 residues. Germline CDR1 is SNHLY and CDR2 is FYNNEI. The CDR3 nucleotides read TGTGCCAGCAGCACGTCAGGGGGCCTTCAGCCCCAGCATTTT. This codes for CASSTSGGLQPQHF.

The gene calls are TRBV18 and TRBJ1-4; 9 bases align to TRBD1. Germline loops: CDR1 KGHSH, CDR2 LQKENI. The CDR3 runs to 13 residues. J gave up 7 bases and V 8 bases, and 5 bases lay outside the gene matches. This CDR3 is CASAGQGLEKLFF. The CDR3 nucleotides read TGTGCCAGCGCTGGACAGGGGCTTGAAAAACTGTTTTTT.

V gene TRBV2 combines with J gene TRBJ1-5, with 8 bases identical to TRBD1. The CDR3 covers 15 residues. The ends lost 6 bases at V and 9 bases at J; junction bases unmatched: 13. The germline CDR1 and CDR2 sequences are SNHLY and FYNNEI. The CDR3 nucleotides read TGTGCCAGCAGAGATACAGGGGGAGGGGGTCTGCCCCAGCATTTT. Protein sequence: CASRDTGGGGLPQHF.

The table lists this clone with a count of one. The chain joins TRBV2 to TRBJ1-3, with D maybe TRBD1 (5 bases). Trimming took off 8 bases at V and 5 bases at J, with 19 bases between the two ends. The CDR3 consists of 15 residues. Germline assignment: CDR1 SNHLY and CDR2 FYNNEI. The CDR3 DNA is TGTGCCAGCTCCCCCCTAGGGACCGGAAGAAACACCATATATTTT. The encoded protein is CASSPLGTGRNTIYF.

The chain couples TRBV18 to TRBJ2-7; 8 bases align to TRBD2. CDR1 and CDR2 from the germline V gene are KGHSH and LQKENI. The CDR3 length is 17 residues. V lost 3 bases and J lost 5; bases outside the gene matches: 15. For the CDR3, the DNA is TGTGCCAGCTCACCGGCCGCACCGGGACTAGTTTCCCACGAGCAGTACTTC. It codes for CASSPAAPGLVSHEQYF. Full variable domain (missing parts from reference TRBV18 and TRBJ2-7): NAGVMQNPRHLVRRRGQEARLRCSPMKGHSHVYWYRQLPEEGLKFMVYLQKENIIDESGMPKERFSAEFPKEGPSILRIQQVVRGDSAAYFCASSPAAPGLVSHEQYFGPGTRLTVT.

The genes are TRBV14 and TRBJ2-7; the D is unclear. Between the trimmed V and J ends, which lost 5 bases and 1 base, there was a span of 3 bases. CDR3 length equals 11 residues. Germline lookup yields CDR1 SGHDN and CDR2 FVKESK. Here the CDR3 reads CASSGSYEQYF. The DNA for the CDR3 is TGTGCCAGCAGCGGATCCTACGAGCAGTACTTC.

The V call is TRBV19, the J call TRBJ2-3; tentatively, D is TRBD2 (5 bases). CDR1 LNHDA and CDR2 SQIVND come from the germline V gene (reference sequence). The length of the CDR3 is 15 residues. Trimming cost V 1 base and J 1 base, with 9 bases left between them. CDR3 sequence reads: CASSIVDGGTDTQYF. The CDR3 DNA follows: TGTGCCAGTAGTATAGTGGACGGGGGCACAGATACGCAGTATTTT.

This chain uses TRBV9 with TRBJ1-6; 8 bases agree with TRBD1. The CDR3 spans 14 residues. Germline V gene sequence: CDR1 SGDLS, CDR2 YYNGEE. V gave up 3 bases and J gave up 10 bases; unmatched junction bases: 6. DNA of the CDR3: TGTGCCAGCAGCGATCGACAGGGGCTCTCACCCCTCCACTTT. Translation: CASSDRQGLSPLHF. The entire variable domain, with the rest obtained from reference TRBV9 and TRBJ1-6, is as follows: DSGVTQTPKHLITATGQRVTLRCSPRSGDLSVYWYQQSLDQGLQFLIQYYNGEERAKGNILERFSAQQFPDLHSELNLSSLELGDSALYFCASSDRQGLSPLHFGNGTRLTVT.

V and J are TRBV5-1 and TRBJ2-2, with D possibly TRBD1 on 5 matching bases. Per germline, CDR1 SGHRS and CDR2 YFSETQ. Trimming cost V 4 bases and J 8 bases, with 15 bases left between them. CDR3 size: 14 residues. Here the CDR3 reads CASSRKTESGELFF. The CDR3 DNA follows: TGCGCCAGCAGCCGGAAGACAGAGTCGGGGGAGCTGTTTTTT.